The rows below give T cell receptor beta chains drawn from one sample of a study of blood T cell repertoires in COVID-19. The protocol was immunoSEQ multiplex PCR, while the TCRdb copy is restricted to in-frame clones and leaves out a portion. The sample carries about 55,000 clones, about nine tenths recorded once. The specimen sequenced was peripheral blood. These TCRs come from a man aged 55 to 70 with active COVID-19. The CDR3 runs from the conserved cysteine through the conserved F or W. Fields, in order: CDR3 protein, CDR3 DNA, J gene, clone size, V gene, D gene. A D gene is named only where the DNA matches it firmly. Some rows have no size entry. The others give once, few or many, or a class for an expanded clone.

CDR3aa: CASSFGSSGVAKNIQYF
CDR3nt: TGTGCCAGCAGTTTCGGTAGTAGCGGGGTAGCCAAAAACATTCAGTACTTC
j_gene: TRBJ2-4
abundance: .
v_gene: TRBV28
d_gene: TRBD2

CDR3aa: CASSRTGLEQYF
CDR3nt: TGTGCCAGCAGTCGGACAGGGCTCGAGCAGTACTTC
j_gene: TRBJ2-7
abundance: few
v_gene: TRBV6-2/TRBV6-3
d_gene: TRBD1

CDR3aa: CASSLGAGITTNEKLFF
CDR3nt: TGTGCCAGCAGCTTGGGGGCAGGGATCACGACTAATGAAAAACTGTTTTTT
j_gene: TRBJ1-4
abundance: once
v_gene: TRBV5-4
d_gene: .

CDR3aa: CSVEEGQGNHEQYF
CDR3nt: TGCAGCGTTGAAGAGGGACAGGGGAACCACGAGCAGTACTTC
j_gene: TRBJ2-7
abundance: .
v_gene: TRBV29-1
d_gene: TRBD1

CDR3aa: CASSPQASDIQYF
CDR3nt: TGTGCCAGCAGTCCCCAAGCTAGCGACATTCAGTACTTC
j_gene: TRBJ2-4
abundance: once
v_gene: TRBV12-3/TRBV12-4
d_gene: .

CDR3aa: CASSLGTGGYREQYF
CDR3nt: TGTGCCAGCAGCTTAGGGACAGGGGGTTACCGCGAGCAGTACTTC
j_gene: TRBJ2-7
abundance: .
v_gene: TRBV11-2
d_gene: TRBD1

CDR3aa: CASSSTGGGYGYTF
CDR3nt: TGTGCCAGCAGTTCCACAGGGGGCGGGTATGGCTACACCTTC
j_gene: TRBJ1-2
abundance: .
v_gene: TRBV6-5
d_gene: TRBD1

CDR3aa: CASSSLPYEQYF
CDR3nt: TGTGCCAGCAGTTCCCTCCCCTACGAGCAGTACTTC
j_gene: TRBJ2-7
abundance: .
v_gene: TRBV12-3/TRBV12-4
d_gene: .

CDR3aa: CASSVDRANTEAFF
CDR3nt: TGTGCCAGCAGCGTCGACAGGGCTAACACTGAAGCTTTCTTT
j_gene: TRBJ1-1
abundance: .
v_gene: TRBV9
d_gene: TRBD1

CDR3aa: CASSPPRDSSYEQYF
CDR3nt: TGTGCCAGCAGCCCTCCCCGGGACAGTTCCTACGAGCAGTACTTC
j_gene: TRBJ2-7
abundance: .
v_gene: TRBV11-1
d_gene: TRBD1

CDR3aa: CASRPQGAGELFF
CDR3nt: TGTGCCAGCAGGCCTCAGGGTGCCGGGGAGCTGTTTTTT
j_gene: TRBJ2-2
abundance: .
v_gene: TRBV28
d_gene: .

CDR3aa: CASSRAMWERKTEAFF
CDR3nt: TGTGCCAGCAGCCGAGCTATGTGGGAGAGGAAGACTGAAGCTTTCTTT
j_gene: TRBJ1-1
abundance: .
v_gene: TRBV7-8
d_gene: .

CDR3aa: CASSGRGSGRAAEQFF
CDR3nt: TGTGCCAGCAGCGGGAGAGGTAGCGGGAGGGCCGCTGAGCAGTTCTTC
j_gene: TRBJ2-1
abundance: few
v_gene: TRBV7-9
d_gene: TRBD2

CDR3aa: CASSAVTANTEAFF
CDR3nt: TGCGCCAGCAGCGCGGTGACAGCGAACACTGAAGCTTTCTTT
j_gene: TRBJ1-1
abundance: .
v_gene: TRBV5-1
d_gene: .

CDR3aa: CAISESDRNTEAFF
CDR3nt: TGTGCCATCAGTGAGTCCGACAGGAACACTGAAGCTTTCTTT
j_gene: TRBJ1-1
abundance: .
v_gene: TRBV10-3
d_gene: .

CDR3aa: CASSGRTGGIGIQYF
CDR3nt: TGTGCCAGTAGTGGACGGACAGGGGGGATTGGCATTCAGTACTTC
j_gene: TRBJ2-4
abundance: .
v_gene: TRBV19
d_gene: TRBD1

CDR3aa: CASSPAGLTYNEQFF
CDR3nt: TGTGCCAGCTCACCAGCGGGACTTACATACAATGAGCAGTTCTTC
j_gene: TRBJ2-1
abundance: .
v_gene: TRBV18
d_gene: .

CDR3aa: CASSLGVHNEQFF
CDR3nt: TGTGCCAGCAGCTTGGGAGTTCACAATGAGCAGTTCTTC
j_gene: TRBJ2-1
abundance: .
v_gene: TRBV11-3
d_gene: .

CDR3aa: CASRLAPTSGRIPNEQFF
CDR3nt: TGTGCAAGTCGCTTGGCGCCGACTAGCGGGAGAATCCCCAATGAGCAGTTCTTC
j_gene: TRBJ2-1
abundance: .
v_gene: TRBV12-2
d_gene: .

CDR3aa: CASSGGSGGNTEAFF
CDR3nt: TGTGCCAGCAGCGGCGGTTCGGGAGGGAACACTGAAGCTTTCTTT
j_gene: TRBJ1-1
abundance: .
v_gene: TRBV9
d_gene: .

CDR3aa: CASSLPESTDTQYF
CDR3nt: TGTGCCAGCAGTTTGCCCGAGAGCACAGATACGCAGTATTTT
j_gene: TRBJ2-3
abundance: .
v_gene: TRBV27
d_gene: .

CDR3aa: CASSDSFRAFF
CDR3nt: TGTGCCAGCAGTGACTCATTTCGAGCTTTCTTT
j_gene: TRBJ1-1
abundance: .
v_gene: TRBV6-4
d_gene: .